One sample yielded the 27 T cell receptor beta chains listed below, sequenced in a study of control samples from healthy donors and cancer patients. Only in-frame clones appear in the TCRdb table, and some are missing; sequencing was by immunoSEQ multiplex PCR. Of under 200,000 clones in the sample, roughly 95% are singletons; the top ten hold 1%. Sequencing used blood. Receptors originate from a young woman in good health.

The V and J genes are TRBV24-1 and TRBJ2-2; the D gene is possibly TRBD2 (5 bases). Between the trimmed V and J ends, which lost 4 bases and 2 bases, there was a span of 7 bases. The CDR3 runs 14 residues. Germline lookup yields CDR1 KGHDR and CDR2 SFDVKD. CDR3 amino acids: CATSEDFNTGELFF. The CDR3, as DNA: TGTGCCACCAGTGAGGACTTCAACACCGGGGAGCTGTTTTTT.

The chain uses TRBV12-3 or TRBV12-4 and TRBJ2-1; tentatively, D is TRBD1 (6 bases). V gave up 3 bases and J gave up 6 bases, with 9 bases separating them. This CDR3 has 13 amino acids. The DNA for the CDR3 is TGTGCCAGCAGTTTTATACAGGGCAATGAGCAGTTCTTC. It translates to CASSFIQGNEQFF.

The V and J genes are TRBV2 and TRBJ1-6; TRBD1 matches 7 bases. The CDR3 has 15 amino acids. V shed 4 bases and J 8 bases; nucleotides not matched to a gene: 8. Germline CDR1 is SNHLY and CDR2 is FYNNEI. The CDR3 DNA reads TGTGCCAGCAGTGTTCGAGACAGGGACGATTCACCCCTCCACTTT. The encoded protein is CASSVRDRDDSPLHF.

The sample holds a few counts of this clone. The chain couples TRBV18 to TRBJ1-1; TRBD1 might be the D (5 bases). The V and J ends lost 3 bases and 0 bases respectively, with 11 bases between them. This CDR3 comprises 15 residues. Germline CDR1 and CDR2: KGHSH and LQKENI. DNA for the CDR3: TGTGCCAGCTCACCTTCGGGACGGATGAACACTGAAGCTTTCTTT. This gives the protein CASSPSGRMNTEAFF.

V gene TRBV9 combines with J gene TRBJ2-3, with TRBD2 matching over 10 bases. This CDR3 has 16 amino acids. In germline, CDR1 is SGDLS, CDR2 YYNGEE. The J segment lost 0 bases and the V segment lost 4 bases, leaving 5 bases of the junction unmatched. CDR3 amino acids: CASSRLAGHSTDTQYF. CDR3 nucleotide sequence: TGTGCCAGCAGCCGACTAGCGGGCCATAGCACAGATACGCAGTATTTT.

The CDR3 DNA is TGTGCCAGCAGCCCCTTTGGGGGCCGGGGGACCCAGTACTTC. Protein product: CASSPFGGRGTQYF. The chain employs TRBV3-1 (or the pseudogene TRBV3-2) and TRBJ2-5, with a tentative D call TRBD1 (6 bases). The CDR3 runs 14 residues. V lost 4 bases, J lost 7 bases, and 16 bases lay in between. Germline V gene data show CDR1 as LGHDT and CDR2 as YNNKEL (reference sequence).

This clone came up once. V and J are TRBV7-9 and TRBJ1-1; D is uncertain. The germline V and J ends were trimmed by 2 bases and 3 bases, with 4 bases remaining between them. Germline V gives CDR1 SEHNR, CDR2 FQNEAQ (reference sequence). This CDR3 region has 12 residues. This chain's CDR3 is CASSLPYTEAFF. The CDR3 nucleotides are TGTGCCAGCAGCTTACCTTACACTGAAGCTTTCTTT.

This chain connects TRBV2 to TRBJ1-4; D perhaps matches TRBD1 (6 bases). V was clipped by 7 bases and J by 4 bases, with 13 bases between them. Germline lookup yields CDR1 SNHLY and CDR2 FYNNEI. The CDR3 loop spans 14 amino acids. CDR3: CASTQDSNNEKLFF. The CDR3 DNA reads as TGTGCCAGCACCCAGGACAGCAATAATGAAAAACTGTTTTTT. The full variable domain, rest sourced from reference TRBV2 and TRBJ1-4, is EPEVTQTPSHQVTQMGQEVILRCVPISNHLYFYWYRQILGQKVEFLVSFYNNEISEKSEIFDDQFSVERPDGSNFTLKIRSTKLEDSAMYFCASTQDSNNEKLFFGSGTQLSVL.

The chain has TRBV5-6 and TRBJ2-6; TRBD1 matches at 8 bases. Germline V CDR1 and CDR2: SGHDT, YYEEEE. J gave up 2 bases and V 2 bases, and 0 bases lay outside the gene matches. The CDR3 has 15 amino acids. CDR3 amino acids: CASSLQGAGANVLTF. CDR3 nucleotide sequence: TGTGCCAGCAGCTTACAGGGGGCTGGGGCCAACGTCCTGACTTTC.

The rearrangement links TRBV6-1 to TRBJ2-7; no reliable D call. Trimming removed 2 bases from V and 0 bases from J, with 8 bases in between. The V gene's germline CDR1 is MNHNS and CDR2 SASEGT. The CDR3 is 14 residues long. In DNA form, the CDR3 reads TGTGCCAGCAGTGAAAGAGGATCCTCCTACGAGCAGTACTTC. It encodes CASSERGSSYEQYF.

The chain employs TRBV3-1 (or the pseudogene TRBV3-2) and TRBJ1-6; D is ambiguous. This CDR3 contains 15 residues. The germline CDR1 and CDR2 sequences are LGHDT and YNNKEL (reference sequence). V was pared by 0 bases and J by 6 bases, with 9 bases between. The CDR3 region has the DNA TGTGCCAGCAGCCAAGATCTAAGGGTTAATTCACCCCTCCACTTT. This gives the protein CASSQDLRVNSPLHF.

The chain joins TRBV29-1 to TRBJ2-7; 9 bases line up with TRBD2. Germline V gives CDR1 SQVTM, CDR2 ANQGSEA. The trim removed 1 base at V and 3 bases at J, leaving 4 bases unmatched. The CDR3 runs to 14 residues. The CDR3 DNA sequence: TGCAGCGTTGAAGTTCCTAGCGGGGTCTACGAGCAGTACTTC. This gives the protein CSVEVPSGVYEQYF.

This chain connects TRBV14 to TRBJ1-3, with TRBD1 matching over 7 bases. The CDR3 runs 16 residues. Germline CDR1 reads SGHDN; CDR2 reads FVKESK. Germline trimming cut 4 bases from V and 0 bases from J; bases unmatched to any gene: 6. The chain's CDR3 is CASSPKQGSSGNTIYF. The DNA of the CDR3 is TGTGCCAGCAGCCCTAAACAGGGGAGCTCTGGAAACACCATATATTTT.

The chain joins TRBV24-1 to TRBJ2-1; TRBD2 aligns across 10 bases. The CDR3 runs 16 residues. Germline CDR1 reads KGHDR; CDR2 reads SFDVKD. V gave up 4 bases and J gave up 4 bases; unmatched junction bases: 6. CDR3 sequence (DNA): TGTGCCACCAGTGAGCCTAGCGGGAGATTGTACAATGAGCAGTTCTTC. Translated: CATSEPSGRLYNEQFF.

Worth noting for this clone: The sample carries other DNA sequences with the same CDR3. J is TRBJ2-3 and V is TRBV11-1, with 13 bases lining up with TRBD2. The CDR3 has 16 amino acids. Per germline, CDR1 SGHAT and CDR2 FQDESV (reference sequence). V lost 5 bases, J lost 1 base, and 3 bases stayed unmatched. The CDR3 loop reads CASSLGLAGGTDTQYF. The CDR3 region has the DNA TGTGCCAGCAGCCTCGGACTAGCGGGGGGCACAGATACGCAGTATTTT. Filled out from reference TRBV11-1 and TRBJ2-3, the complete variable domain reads EAEVAQSPRYKITEKSQAVAFWCDPISGHATLYWYRQILGQGPELLVQFQDESVVDDSQLPKDRFSAERLKGVDSTLKIQPAELGDSAMYLCASSLGLAGGTDTQYFGPGTRLTVL.

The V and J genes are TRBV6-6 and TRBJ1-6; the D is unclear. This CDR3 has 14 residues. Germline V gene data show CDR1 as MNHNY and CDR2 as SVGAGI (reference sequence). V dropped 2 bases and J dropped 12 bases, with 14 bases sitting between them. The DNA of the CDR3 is TGTGCCAGCAGTTACGAGGACGCCCCAGGACCCCTCCACTTT. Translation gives CASSYEDAPGPLHF.

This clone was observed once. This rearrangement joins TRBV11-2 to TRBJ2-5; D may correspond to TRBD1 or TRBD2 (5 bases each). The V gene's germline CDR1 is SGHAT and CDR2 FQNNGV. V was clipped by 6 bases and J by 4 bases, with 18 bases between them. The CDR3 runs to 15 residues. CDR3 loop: CASRGMSGTGETQYF. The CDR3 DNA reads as TGTGCCAGCAGGGGGATGAGTGGGACCGGAGAGACCCAGTACTTC.

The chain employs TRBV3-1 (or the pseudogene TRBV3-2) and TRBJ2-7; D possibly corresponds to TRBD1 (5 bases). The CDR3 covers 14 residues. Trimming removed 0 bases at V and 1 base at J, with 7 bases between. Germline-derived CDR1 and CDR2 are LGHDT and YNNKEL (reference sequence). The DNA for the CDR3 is TGTGCCAGCAGCCAAGACCCAGGGTCCTACGAGCAGTACTTC. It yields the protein CASSQDPGSYEQYF.

The CDR3 region has the DNA TGTGCCAGCAGGCCAGGACACGCGAACACCGGGGAGCTGTTTTTT. As protein: CASRPGHANTGELFF. The V and J genes are TRBV28 and TRBJ2-2; TRBD1 is a possible D gene (5 bases). V gave up 6 bases and J gave up 0 bases, with 11 bases separating them. The germline V gene has CDR1 MDHEN and CDR2 SYDVKM. The CDR3 consists of 15 residues.

For the CDR3, the DNA is TGTGCCAGCTCACCAGTCAGGGATAATGGCTACACCTTC. Protein sequence: CASSPVRDNGYTF. V is TRBV18 and J is TRBJ1-2; the D gene is possibly TRBD1 (5 bases). In germline, CDR1 is KGHSH, CDR2 LQKENI. The ends were cut back, 2 bases at V and 6 bases at J, with 10 bases in the middle. The CDR3 totals 13 residues.

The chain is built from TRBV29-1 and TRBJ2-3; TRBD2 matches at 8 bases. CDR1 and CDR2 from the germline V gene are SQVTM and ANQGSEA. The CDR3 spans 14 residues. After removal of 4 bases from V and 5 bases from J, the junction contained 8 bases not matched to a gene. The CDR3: CSVVRGVEIDTQYF. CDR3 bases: TGCAGCGTTGTGCGGGGGGTGGAAATAGATACGCAGTATTTT.

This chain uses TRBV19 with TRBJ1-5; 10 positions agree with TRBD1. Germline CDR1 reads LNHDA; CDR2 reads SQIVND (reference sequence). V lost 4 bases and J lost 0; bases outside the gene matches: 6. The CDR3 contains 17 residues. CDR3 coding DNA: TGTGCCAGTAGTAACCGGGACAGGGGCTCTAGCAATCAGCCCCAGCATTTT. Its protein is CASSNRDRGSSNQPQHF.

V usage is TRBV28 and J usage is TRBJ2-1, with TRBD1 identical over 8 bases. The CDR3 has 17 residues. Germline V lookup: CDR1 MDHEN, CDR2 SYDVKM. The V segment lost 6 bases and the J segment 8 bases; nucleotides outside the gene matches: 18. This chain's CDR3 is CASSHNLPGQVLDEQFF. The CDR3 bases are TGTGCCAGCAGCCACAACCTTCCGGGACAGGTTTTAGATGAGCAGTTCTTC.

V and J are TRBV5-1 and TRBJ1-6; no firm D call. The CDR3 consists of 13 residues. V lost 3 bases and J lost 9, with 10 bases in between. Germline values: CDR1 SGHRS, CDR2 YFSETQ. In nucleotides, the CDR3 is TGCGCCAGCAGCTCCCAGGAGCGTTCACCCCTCCACTTT. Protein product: CASSSQERSPLHF.

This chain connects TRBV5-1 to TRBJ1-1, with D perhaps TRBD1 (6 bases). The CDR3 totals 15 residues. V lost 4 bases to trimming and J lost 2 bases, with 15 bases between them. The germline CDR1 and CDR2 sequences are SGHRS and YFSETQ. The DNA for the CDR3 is TGCGCCAGCAGCGGTGCGGACAGTTTTAACACTGAAGCTTTCTTT. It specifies CASSGADSFNTEAFF.

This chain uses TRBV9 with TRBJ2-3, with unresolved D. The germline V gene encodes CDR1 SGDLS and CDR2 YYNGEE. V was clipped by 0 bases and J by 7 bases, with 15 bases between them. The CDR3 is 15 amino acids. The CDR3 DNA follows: TGTGCCAGCAGCGTAGCACTATCCAAGGTGAATACGCAGTATTTT. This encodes CASSVALSKVNTQYF.

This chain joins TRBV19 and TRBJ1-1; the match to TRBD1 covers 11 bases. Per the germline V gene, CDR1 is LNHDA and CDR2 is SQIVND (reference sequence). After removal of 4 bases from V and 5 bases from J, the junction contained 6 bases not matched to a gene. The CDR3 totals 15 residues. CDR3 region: CASSKDRGHRTEAFF. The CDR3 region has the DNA TGTGCCAGTAGTAAGGACAGGGGGCATCGTACTGAAGCTTTCTTT.